One sample yielded the 18 T cell receptor beta chains listed below, sequenced in a study of a mutant IDH1 vaccine in newly diagnosed glioma. No cognate antigen is known for these TCRs. TCRdb's copy holds only in-frame clones and misses some; the assay was immunoSEQ multiplex PCR. The sample consists of approximately 60,000 clones, about nine tenths of them appearing once. Time point defined: week 5, during vaccination. Alongside topical imiquimod, each dose of vaccine comprised 300 ug of mutant IDH1 20-mer peptide. The sample in question was PBMCs, obtained from a glioma patient whose treatment included an IDH1 peptide vaccine. The receptor source for this set is a woman aged 40-49 years with glioma.

V is TRBV6-5 and J is TRBJ2-1, with 9 bases matching TRBD2. V was pared by 5 bases and J by 7 bases, with 6 bases of the junction left unmatched. Germline CDR1 MNHEY, CDR2 SVGAGI. This CDR3 region has 14 residues. CDR3 region: CASSAGGARNEQFF. The CDR3 coding sequence is TGTGCCAGCAGTGCGGGGGGGGCCAGGAATGAGCAGTTCTTC.

The chain recombines TRBV19 with TRBJ1-1; TRBD1 is a possible D gene (5 bases). The germline V and J ends were trimmed by 1 base and 6 bases, with 18 bases remaining between them. The CDR3 totals 16 residues. CDR1 and CDR2 (germline): LNHDA, SQIVND (reference sequence). The CDR3 spells CASSIVGVGGSPEAFF. CDR3 sequence (DNA): TGTGCCAGTAGTATAGTGGGGGTGGGAGGGTCCCCTGAAGCTTTCTTT.

This chain connects TRBV6-1 to TRBJ2-7; unclear D gene. CDR3 size: 14 residues. CDR1 is MNHNS and CDR2 is SASEGT in the germline V gene. Trimming took off 2 bases at V and 1 base at J, with 9 bases between the two ends. CDR3 region: CASSEHGFSYEQYF. In DNA, the CDR3 is TGTGCCAGCAGTGAACATGGGTTTTCCTACGAGCAGTACTTC.

This sequence joins TRBV18 and TRBJ1-1; the D is unclear. The CDR3 loop spans 13 amino acids. With 2 bases removed from V and 3 bases from J, the gap between germline ends came to 7 bases. In germline, CDR1 is KGHSH, CDR2 LQKENI. The DNA for the CDR3 is TGTGCCAGCTCACCAAAGGGTTACACTGAAGCTTTCTTT. This translates into CASSPKGYTEAFF.

V gene TRBV2 combines with J gene TRBJ2-7; TRBD2 aligns across 12 bases. The CDR3 is 13 amino acids. The germline V gene encodes CDR1 SNHLY and CDR2 FYNNEI. Trimming removed 9 bases from V and 3 bases from J; junction bases left unmatched: 3. The CDR3 loop is CASTSGRNYEQYF. For the CDR3, the DNA is TGTGCCAGTACTAGCGGGAGGAACTACGAGCAGTACTTC.

This sequence joins TRBV2 and TRBJ2-7; 8 positions match TRBD1. This CDR3 has 15 amino acids. The germline V gene has CDR1 SNHLY and CDR2 FYNNEI. The junction had 7 bases not matched to a gene; V was cut back by 4 bases and J by 2 bases. The CDR3 DNA reads TGTGCCAGCAGTGGGAACAGGGGGATGGCCTACGAGCAGTACTTC. It codes for CASSGNRGMAYEQYF.

V usage is TRBV5-1 and J usage is TRBJ2-5, with no clear D. Germline V lookup: CDR1 SGHRS, CDR2 YFSETQ. Trimming took 0 bases from V and 7 from J, leaving 13 bases between them. The CDR3 is made up of 14 amino acids. The CDR3 DNA is TGCGCCAGCAGCTTGGCTCAGCACCCGGGGACCCAGTACTTC. It yields the protein CASSLAQHPGTQYF.

This clone was recorded a few times. The rearrangement links TRBV19 to TRBJ1-4; 9 nucleotides agree with TRBD1. Germline V gives CDR1 LNHDA, CDR2 SQIVND (reference sequence). CDR3 length: 16 residues. Trimming at V came to 4 bases and at J to 2 bases, leaving 5 bases not matched to a gene. The chain's CDR3 is CASSKGTGFTNEKLFF. DNA of the CDR3: TGTGCCAGTAGTAAGGGGACAGGGTTCACTAATGAAAAACTGTTTTTT.

The V gene is TRBV30, the J gene TRBJ2-5; 9 bases line up with TRBD2. The CDR3 contains 12 residues. Germline V gives CDR1 GTSNPN, CDR2 SVGIG (reference sequence). Trimming took 5 bases from V and 4 from J; bases not matched to a gene: 2. CDR3 bases: TGTGCCTGGGGCGGGAGGGGAGAGACCCAGTACTTC. Translated, it gives CAWGGRGETQYF.

This rearrangement joins TRBV4-1 to TRBJ1-1; D gene ambiguous. Trimming stripped 0 bases from V and 0 bases from J, with 2 bases between. Germline CDR1 MGHRA, CDR2 YSYEKL. This CDR3 region has 13 residues. CDR3 region: CASSQDVNTEAFF. The DNA for the CDR3 is TGCGCCAGCAGCCAAGATGTGAACACTGAAGCTTTCTTT.

This clone has only one observation. V and J are TRBV28 and TRBJ1-5; D remains unclear. The CDR3 is 13 residues long. Deletions cut 5 bases from V and 5 bases from J, with 10 bases between. Germline V gene data show CDR1 as MDHEN and CDR2 as SYDVKM. The CDR3 DNA is TGTGCCAGCAGTCCCCGCAGTTATCAGCCCCAGCATTTT. This gives the protein CASSPRSYQPQHF. The full variable domain, completed using reference TRBV28 and TRBJ1-5, is DVKVTQSSRYLVKRTGEKVFLECVQDMDHENMFWYRQDPGLGLRLIYFSYDVKMKEKGDIPEGYSVSREKKERFSLILESASTNQTSMYLCASSPRSYQPQHFGDGTRLSIL.

This clone was observed once. One junction end does not reproduce the germline sequence, and a read error may be involved. The chain recombines TRBV10-3 with TRBJ2-7, with 7 bases lining up with TRBD1. The CDR3 runs to 13 residues. Looked up from germline, CDR1 is ENHRY and CDR2 is SYGVKD. The CDR3 coding sequence is TGTGCCATCTTACAGGGGCCCTCCTACGAGCAGTATTTC. As protein: CAILQGPSYEQYF.

Concerning this clone itself: A junction boundary mismatches the germline segment, possibly from a read error. The rearrangement joins TRBV5-5 to TRBJ2-7, with TRBD1 matching over 7 bases. The CDR3 runs 12 residues. Germline CDR1 is SGHKS and CDR2 is YYEKEE (reference sequence). DNA for the CDR3: TGTGCCAGCAGTTTGTCCGGGACAGATGACATCTTC. Its protein is CASSLSGTDDIF.

V and J are TRBV29-1 and TRBJ2-3; 12 bases fit TRBD2. Trimming took 6 bases from V and 6 from J; bases not matched to a gene: 7. The CDR3 loop spans 14 amino acids. Germline CDR1 reads SQVTM; CDR2 reads ANQGSEA. CDR3: CSVGLAGRGDTQYF. In DNA form, the CDR3 reads TGCAGCGTAGGACTAGCGGGAAGGGGTGATACGCAGTATTTT.

The chain recombines TRBV7-3 with TRBJ2-2; D unresolved. CDR3 length equals 15 residues. Germline CDR1 is SGHTA and CDR2 is FQGTGA. Trimming removed 1 base at V and 4 bases at J, with 10 bases between. DNA for the CDR3: TGTGCCAGCAGCTTAAACCTGGGTTCCACCGGGGAGCTGTTTTTT. Encoded protein: CASSLNLGSTGELFF.

The rearrangement joins TRBV6-1 to TRBJ1-5; D is undetermined. The CDR3 covers 17 residues. CDR1 is MNHNS, CDR2 SASEGT, per germline. V was cut by 3 bases and J by 0 bases, with 15 bases left in between. The CDR3 DNA follows: TGTGCCAGCAGTGAGGGCTCAACGGCTTATAGCAATCAGCCCCAGCATTTT. Encoded protein: CASSEGSTAYSNQPQHF.

This clone was detected only once. The chain combines TRBV7-2 with TRBJ1-5; 10 bases line up with TRBD1. V lost 2 bases to trimming and J lost 4 bases; unmatched junction nucleotides: 5. The CDR3 covers 16 residues. In germline, CDR1 is SGHTA, CDR2 FQGNSA. The CDR3 DNA follows: TGTGCCAGCAGCTTATCCGGACAGGGGGGGAATCAGCCCCAGCATTTT. It specifies CASSLSGQGGNQPQHF. Using reference TRBV7-2 and TRBJ1-5 for the parts outside the CDR3, the full variable domain is GAGVSQSPSNKVTEKGKDVELRCDPISGHTALYWYRQSLGQGLEFLIYFQGNSAPDKSGLPSDRFSAERTGGSVSTLTIQRTQQEDSAVYLCASSLSGQGGNQPQHFGDGTRLSIL.

V and J are TRBV4-3 and TRBJ1-5, with a tentative D call TRBD1 (5 bases). V dropped 4 bases and J dropped 3 bases, with 16 bases sitting between them. The CDR3 loop spans 16 amino acids. Per the germline V gene, CDR1 is LGHNA and CDR2 is YSLEER. CDR3 region: CASSPRAEGYNQPQHF. The CDR3 coding sequence is TGCGCCAGCAGCCCCAGGGCGGAGGGGTACAATCAGCCCCAGCATTTT.